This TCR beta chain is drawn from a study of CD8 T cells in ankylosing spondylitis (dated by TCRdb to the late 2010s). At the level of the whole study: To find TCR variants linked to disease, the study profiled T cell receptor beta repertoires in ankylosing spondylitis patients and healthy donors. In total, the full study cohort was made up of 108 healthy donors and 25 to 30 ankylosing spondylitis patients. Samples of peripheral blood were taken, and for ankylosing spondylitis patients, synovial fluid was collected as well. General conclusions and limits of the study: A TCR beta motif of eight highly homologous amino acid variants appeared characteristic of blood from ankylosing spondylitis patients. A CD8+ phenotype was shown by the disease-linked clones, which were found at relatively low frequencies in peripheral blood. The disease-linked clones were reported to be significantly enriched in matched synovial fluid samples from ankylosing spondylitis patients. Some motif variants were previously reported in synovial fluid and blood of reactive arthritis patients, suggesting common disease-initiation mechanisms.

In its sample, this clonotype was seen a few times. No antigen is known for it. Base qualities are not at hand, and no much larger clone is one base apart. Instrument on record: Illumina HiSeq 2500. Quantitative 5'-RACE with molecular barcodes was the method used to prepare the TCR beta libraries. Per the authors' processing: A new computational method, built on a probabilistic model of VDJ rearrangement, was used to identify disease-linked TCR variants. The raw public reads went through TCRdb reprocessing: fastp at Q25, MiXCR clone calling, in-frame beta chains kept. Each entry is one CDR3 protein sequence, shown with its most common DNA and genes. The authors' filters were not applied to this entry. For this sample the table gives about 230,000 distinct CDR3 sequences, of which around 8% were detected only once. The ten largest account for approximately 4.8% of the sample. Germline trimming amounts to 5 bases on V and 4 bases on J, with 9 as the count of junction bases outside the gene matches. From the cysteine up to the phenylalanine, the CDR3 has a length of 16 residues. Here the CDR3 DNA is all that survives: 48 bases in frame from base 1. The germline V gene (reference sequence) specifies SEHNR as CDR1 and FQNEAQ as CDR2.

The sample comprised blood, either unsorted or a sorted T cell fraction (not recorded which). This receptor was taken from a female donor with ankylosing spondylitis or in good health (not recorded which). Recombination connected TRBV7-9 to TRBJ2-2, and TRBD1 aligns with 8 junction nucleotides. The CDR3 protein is CASSTPPGQVTGELFF. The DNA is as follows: TGTGCCAGCAGCACCCCCCCGGGACAGGTCACCGGGGAGCTGTTTTTT.